Below, 26 T cell receptor beta chains from the same sample are listed, as sequenced in a study of vaccination and CD4 T cells after COVID-19. These receptors have no identified antigens. Documented treatment: roughly 10-day PBMC culture with coronavirus spike peptide pools or control peptides (ViraFEST assay). Sequencing of cultured CD4+ T cell DNA used the Oncomine TCR Beta short-read assay. One entry per CDR3 protein, called by TCRdb with MiXCR from the PCR reads. In the table there are 10,000 or so distinct CDR3 sequences, less than 35% of which are singletons. Source: CD4+ T cells from blood, cultured in vitro, taken after SARS-CoV-2 vaccination. These receptors were taken from a human donor who had recovered from COVID-19.

In regard to this clonotype: Given the absence of the conserved phenylalanine or tryptophan at the CDR3 end, a read error is likely. V is TRBV20-1 and J is TRBJ2-7, with D uncertain. Germline loops: CDR1 DFQATT, CDR2 SNEGSKA (reference sequence). The CDR3 is made up of 14 amino acids. With 0 bases removed from V and 2 bases from J, the gap between germline ends came to 11 bases. CDR3 residues: CSARDASNPYEQYY. CDR3 nucleotide sequence: TGCAGTGCTAGAGATGCGTCTAATCCCTACGAGCAGTACTAC.

This clonotype was seen a handful of times. This CDR3 is CASRHGQSASYEQYF. The CDR3 DNA sequence: TGTGCCAGCAGACACGGTCAGTCCGCCTCCTACGAGCAGTACTTC. The chain links TRBV27 to TRBJ2-7; D not resolved. CDR1 is MNHEY and CDR2 is SMNVEV in the germline V gene (reference sequence). CDR3 size: 15 residues. The V end lost 6 bases, the J end lost 0 bases, and 15 bases lay between the germline ends.

This clonotype was seen a few times. V is TRBV5-4 and J is TRBJ1-1; D not certain. Deletions cut 2 bases from V and 1 base from J, with 6 bases between. Germline V lookup: CDR1 SGHNT, CDR2 YYREEE (reference sequence). This CDR3 comprises 13 residues. The CDR3, as DNA: TGTGCCAGCAGCTTACGACAGAACACTGAAGCTTTCTTT. It is translated as CASSLRQNTEAFF.

A note on this clonotype: This may stem from a read error, because a much larger clone lies one nucleotide away. The CDR3 region is CCARVGLDQPQHF. The CDR3 region has the DNA TGCTGTGCTAGAGTAGGTCTGGATCAGCCCCAGCATTTT. The J gene is TRBJ1-5, the V gene TRBV20-1; D call uncertain. The CDR3 extends over 13 amino acids. CDR1 is DFQATT and CDR2 is SNEGSKA in the germline V gene (reference sequence).

This sequence joins TRBV10-2 and TRBJ2-1; D not resolved. CDR3 length equals 14 residues. Germline CDR1 WSHSY, CDR2 SAAADI. V lost 6 bases and J lost 3, with 12 bases in between. DNA of the CDR3: TGCGCCAGCAGAATGGGATTCAACTACAATGAGCAGTTCTTC. Protein: CASRMGFNYNEQFF.

This clonotype has a single count. The chain uses TRBV12-3 or TRBV12-4 and TRBJ1-2; 10 nucleotides agree with TRBD1. The length of the CDR3 is 16 residues. V shed 7 bases, J shed 7 bases, and the junction held 15 bases outside the gene matches. In DNA, the CDR3 is TGTGCCAGCACCCGAGGGCCGGGACAGGGGAGGGCTGGCTACACCTTC. It translates to CASTRGPGQGRAGYTF.

V usage is TRBV7-8 and J usage is TRBJ2-1; tentative D call: TRBD2 (6 bases). CDR1 and CDR2 (germline): SGHVS, FQNEAQ. With 6 bases removed from V and 12 bases from J, the gap between germline ends came to 18 bases. The CDR3 spans 13 residues. The CDR3: CASSRLVSLSQFF. CDR3 in DNA: TGTGCCAGCAGTCGACTAGTGAGCCTATCGCAGTTCTTC. Full variable domain (rest looked up from reference TRBV7-8 and TRBJ2-1): GAGVSQSPRYKVAKRGQDVALRCDPISGHVSLFWYQQALGQGPEFLTYFQNEAQLDKSGLPSDRFFAERPEGSVSTLKIQRTQQEDSAVYLCASSRLVSLSQFFGPGTRLTVL.

The chain links TRBV7-2 to TRBJ2-7, with no clear D. V lost 5 bases, J lost 3 bases, and 17 bases lay in between. Germline CDR1 reads SGHTA; CDR2 reads FQGNSA. This CDR3 comprises 15 residues. The DNA of the CDR3 is TGTGCCAGCAGCCCCAAAGTTCTGGGGTACTACGAGCAGTACTTC. As protein: CASSPKVLGYYEQYF.

The chain is built from TRBV15 and TRBJ2-7; D may match TRBD1 or TRBD2 (5 bases each). The CDR3 totals 17 residues. Germline assignment: CDR1 LNHNV and CDR2 YYDKDF (reference sequence). Trimming took 1 base from V and 2 from J, leaving 18 bases between them. CDR3: CATSRVPSRGGTYEQYF. CDR3 nucleotides: TGTGCCACCAGCAGAGTTCCCTCCCGGGGCGGAACCTACGAGCAGTACTTC. The full variable domain, its missing parts supplied by reference TRBV15 and TRBJ2-7, is DAMVIQNPRYQVTQFGKPVTLSCSQTLNHNVMYWYQQKSSQAPKLLFHYYDKDFNNEADTPDNFQSRRPNTSFCFLDIRSPGLGDTAMYLCATSRVPSRGGTYEQYFGPGTRLTVT.

This clonotype was seen a few times. This chain joins TRBV12-3 or TRBV12-4 and TRBJ1-5; D is unresolved. This CDR3 region has 13 residues. V was pared by 3 bases and J by 1 base, with 4 bases between. CDR3: CASSLDSNQPQHF. The CDR3 DNA reads TGTGCCAGCAGTTTGGACAGCAATCAGCCCCAGCATTTT.

This clonotype was detected only once. The CDR3 is CASSRGGDQETQYF. CDR3 coding DNA: TGTGCCAGCAGCCGAGGGGGGGACCAAGAGACCCAGTACTTC. The chain uses TRBV11-3 and TRBJ2-5; TRBD2 might be the D (7 bases). This CDR3 contains 14 residues. Trimming left V 5 bases short and J 0 bases short, with 10 bases between. Per the germline V gene, CDR1 is SGHNT and CDR2 is YENEEA.

This clonotype occurred a few times. The V gene is TRBV25-1, the J gene TRBJ2-3; TRBD2 aligns across 8 bases. This CDR3 region has 15 residues. Unmatched junction bases numbered 6, after V lost 3 bases and J lost 4 bases. The germline V gene encodes CDR1 MGHDK and CDR2 SYGVNS. The CDR3 here is CASSDPGLASDTQYF. As DNA, the CDR3 is TGTGCCAGCAGTGATCCAGGACTAGCATCAGATACGCAGTATTTT. Complete variable domain (other parts from reference TRBV25-1 and TRBJ2-3): EADIYQTPRYLVIGTGKKITLECSQTMGHDKMYWYQQDPGMELHLIHYSYGVNSTEKGDLSSESTVSRIRTEHFPLTLESARPSHTSQYLCASSDPGLASDTQYFGPGTRLTVL.

This clonotype has just one count. The chain links TRBV7-2 to TRBJ1-5, with D possibly TRBD1 on 5 matching bases. The CDR3 runs to 14 residues. Trimming stripped 3 bases from V and 2 bases from J, with 8 bases between. Germline V gives CDR1 SGHTA, CDR2 FQGNSA. The CDR3 DNA is TGTGCCAGCAGCTTCGTGGGGGGCAATCAGCCCCAGCATTTT. This translates into CASSFVGGNQPQHF.

This clonotype was observed a handful of times. This sequence joins TRBV27 and TRBJ1-2, with D tentatively TRBD1 (5 bases). Germline V gene data show CDR1 as MNHEY and CDR2 as SMNVEV (reference sequence). V was cut by 6 bases and J by 0 bases, with 14 bases left in between. This CDR3 contains 15 residues. The CDR3 sequence is CASSYSDRANYGYTF. CDR3 in DNA: TGTGCCAGCAGCTATTCTGACAGAGCTAACTATGGCTACACCTTC.

To note about this clonotype: The junction differs from germline at one of its ends, possibly a read error. The chain recombines TRBV6-1 with TRBJ2-6; weak D call: TRBD1 (5 bases). The CDR3 has 15 amino acids. Germline CDR1 and CDR2: MNHNS and SASEGT. CDR3 nucleotide sequence: TGTGCCAGCAGTCAGGGCCTCTCTGGGACCAACGTCCTGACTTTC. It yields the protein CASSQGLSGTNVLTF.

This clonotype was seen a handful of times. CDR3 DNA: TGTGCCAGCAGCTCCCACTGGAGGGAGGGGGCGCATGAGACCCAGTACTTC. This gives the protein CASSSHWREGAHETQYF. V and J are TRBV7-2 and TRBJ2-5, with D perhaps being TRBD1 or TRBD2 (7 bases each). Germline CDR1 and CDR2: SGHTA and FQGNSA. The ends were cut back, 4 bases at V and 5 bases at J, with 23 bases in the middle. The CDR3 runs to 17 residues. Full variable domain (rest looked up from reference TRBV7-2 and TRBJ2-5): GAGVSQSPSNKVTEKGKDVELRCDPISGHTALYWYRQSLGQGLEFLIYFQGNSAPDKSGLPSDRFSAERTGGSVSTLTIQRTQQEDSAVYLCASSSHWREGAHETQYFGPGTRLLVL.

V gene TRBV28 combines with J gene TRBJ1-1; D not certain. Per the germline V gene, CDR1 is MDHEN and CDR2 is SYDVKM. This CDR3 spans 13 amino acids. The V end was cut by 6 bases, the J end by 3 bases, with 11 bases between. CDR3 loop: CASRDPGYTEAFF. The CDR3 DNA reads as TGTGCCAGCAGGGACCCGGGGTACACTGAAGCTTTCTTT.

The chain has TRBV19 and TRBJ2-5, with 7 positions matching TRBD2. Germline V CDR1 and CDR2: LNHDA, SQIVND (reference sequence). Trimming at V came to 1 base and at J to 2 bases, leaving 4 bases not matched to a gene. CDR3 size: 15 residues. In DNA form, the CDR3 reads TGTGCCAGTAGTATAGGGCTAGCGGTACAAGAGACCCAGTACTTC. This sequence encodes CASSIGLAVQETQYF.

This clonotype was counted once. The chain links TRBV4-3 to TRBJ2-1; tentative D call: TRBD1 (5 bases). The CDR3 totals 16 residues. CDR1 is LGHNA, CDR2 YSLEER, per germline. V lost 0 bases and J lost 3, with 12 bases in between. DNA for the CDR3: TGCGCCAGCAGCCAAGATGGGCAGGGTGTCTACAATGAGCAGTTCTTC. Residues: CASSQDGQGVYNEQFF.

V gene TRBV7-8 combines with J gene TRBJ2-7; 7 positions match TRBD2. Per the germline V gene, CDR1 is SGHVS and CDR2 is FQNEAQ. J lost 3 bases, V lost 5 bases, and 7 bases had no gene match. This CDR3 is built from 14 residues. This chain's CDR3 is CASSPRWGGYEQYF. CDR3 bases: TGTGCCAGCAGCCCCCGCTGGGGGGGCTACGAGCAGTACTTC. The variable domain in full, completed from reference TRBV7-8 and TRBJ2-7, reads GAGVSQSPRYKVAKRGQDVALRCDPISGHVSLFWYQQALGQGPEFLTYFQNEAQLDKSGLPSDRFFAERPEGSVSTLKIQRTQQEDSAVYLCASSPRWGGYEQYFGPGTRLTVT.

V usage is TRBV19 and J usage is TRBJ1-5; 9 bases align to TRBD1. Germline CDR1 LNHDA, CDR2 SQIVND (reference sequence). The CDR3 loop spans 18 amino acids. The V and J ends lost 5 bases and 4 bases, in that order; junction bases with no gene match: 15. The CDR3 region is CASSRRGTGGLVNQPQHF. DNA for the CDR3: TGTGCCAGTAGTCGGCGAGGAACAGGGGGCTTGGTGAATCAGCCCCAGCATTTT.

To note about this clonotype: The junction shows a germline mismatch at one end, possibly a read error. The chain couples TRBV7-2 to TRBJ2-7; 7 positions agree with TRBD2. CDR1 and CDR2 (germline): SGHTA, FQGNSA. This CDR3 contains 15 residues. Here the CDR3 reads CASSFRPVGDYELYF. DNA for the CDR3: TGTGCCAGCAGCTTTCGGCCGGTGGGGGACTACGAGCTGTACTTC. The whole variable domain, remainder taken from reference TRBV7-2 and TRBJ2-7, is GAGVSQSPSNKVTEKGKDVELRCDPISGHTALYWYRQSLGQGLEFLIYFQGNSAPDKSGLPSDRFSAERTGGSVSTLTIQRTQQEDSAVYLCASSFRPVGDYELYFGPGTRLTVT.

The rearrangement links TRBV28 to TRBJ1-5, with D perhaps TRBD1 (5 bases). V lost 6 bases and J lost 5, with 14 bases in between. CDR3 length: 14 residues. Germline V CDR1 and CDR2: MDHEN, SYDVKM. CDR3 sequence: CASRRGGAYQPQHF. The DNA of the CDR3 is TGTGCCAGCAGACGTGGCGGGGCCTATCAGCCCCAGCATTTT.

V is TRBV7-6 and J is TRBJ1-4, with D tentatively TRBD1 (6 bases). The CDR3 extends over 15 amino acids. The germline gives CDR1 SGHVS, CDR2 FNYEAQ. The ends were cut back, 5 bases at V and 8 bases at J, with 18 bases in the middle. CDR3 DNA sequence: TGTGCCAGCAGCCGCGTGGGGGGCTCAGCCGAAAAACTGTTTTTT. Translation gives CASSRVGGSAEKLFF. The full variable domain, with the rest looked up from reference TRBV7-6 and TRBJ1-4, is GAGVSQSPRYKVTKRGQDVALRCDPISGHVSLYWYRQALGQGPEFLTYFNYEAQQDKSGLPNDRFSAERPEGSISTLTIQRTEQRDSAMYRCASSRVGGSAEKLFFGSGTQLSVL.

The chain combines TRBV20-1 with TRBJ2-5; TRBD2 matches at 8 bases. Looked up from germline, CDR1 is DFQATT and CDR2 is SNEGSKA (reference sequence). This CDR3 contains 15 residues. The ends lost 6 bases at V and 1 base at J; junction bases unmatched: 10. CDR3 region: CSAGSSGPLQETQYF. In nucleotides, the CDR3 is TGCAGTGCGGGATCTAGCGGGCCACTCCAAGAGACCCAGTACTTC.

In its sample, this clonotype is medium-sized. The chain joins TRBV6-5 to TRBJ1-2, with unresolved D. V was pared by 0 bases and J by 4 bases, with 9 bases between. CDR1 is MNHEY, CDR2 SVGAGI, per germline. This CDR3 contains 14 residues. The CDR3 sequence is CASSYSPRTYGYTF. DNA for the CDR3: TGTGCCAGCAGTTACTCTCCAAGGACCTATGGCTACACCTTC.